This T cell receptor beta chain was retrieved from a study of a mutant IDH1 vaccine in newly diagnosed glioma. Trimming took 3 bases from V and 3 from J, leaving 9 bases between them. CDR3 length: 13 amino acids. CDR1 and CDR2 (germline): SEHNR, FQNEAQ (reference sequence). Documented time point: week 35, safety follow-up. The content of each vaccine dose was 300 ug of mutant IDH1 20-mer peptide, and topical imiquimod accompanied it. Notes on this clone: Its antigen is still unknown.

The assay was immunoSEQ multiplex PCR, and TCRdb's table has in-frame clones only and misses some. The sample consists of 35,000 to 45,000 clones, 83% of them appearing once. V usage is TRBV7-9 and J usage is TRBJ2-7; D perhaps matches TRBD1 (6 bases). The receptor was derived from a woman aged 45-65 years with glioma. Material: PBMCs, obtained from a glioma patient whose treatment included an IDH1 peptide vaccine. The CDR3 here is CASSFRTDYEQYF. CDR3 sequence (DNA): TGTGCCAGCAGCTTTAGGACAGACTACGAGCAGTACTTC.